Listed here are 32 T cell receptor beta chains from one sample, sequenced in a study of T cell responses to AZD1222 COVID-19 vaccine. The method was immunoSEQ multiplex PCR; TCRdb's version includes in-frame clones alone and lacks a portion of them. The sample includes 100,000 or so clones, about nine tenths of them seen just once. The sample in question was peripheral blood, obtained on day 0 of AZD1222 vaccination. The receptors stem from an adult in good health.

This chain connects TRBV29-1 to TRBJ1-1; 9 nucleotides match TRBD1. CDR3 length: 13 residues. V shed 8 bases, J shed 1 base, and the junction held 5 bases outside the gene matches. Germline lookup yields CDR1 SQVTM and CDR2 ANQGSEA. CDR3 amino acids: CSSGQGGNTEAFF. CDR3 bases: TGCAGCTCGGGACAGGGAGGGAACACTGAAGCTTTCTTT.

The DNA of the CDR3 is TGTGCCAGCAGTGAAGGGGCTCGAGATACGCAGTATTTT. This encodes CASSEGARDTQYF. This chain links TRBV6-1 with TRBJ2-3; D is undetermined. CDR1 is MNHNS and CDR2 is SASEGT in the germline V gene. Trimming took 1 base from V and 5 from J, leaving 7 bases between them. The CDR3 sequence is 13 residues long.

The rearrangement joins TRBV5-1 to TRBJ1-1; D is perhaps TRBD1 (5 bases). Germline V gene sequence: CDR1 SGHRS, CDR2 YFSETQ. This CDR3 has 20 residues. Trimming took off 3 bases at V and 3 bases at J, with 30 bases between the two ends. The CDR3 is CASSSWGPLKLGERDTEAFF. The CDR3 coding sequence is TGCGCCAGCAGCTCCTGGGGCCCCCTAAAATTAGGGGAGCGAGACACTGAAGCTTTCTTT.

This clone was picked up one time. The CDR3 nucleotides read TGTGCCAGCAGCTTGACTGCAGGGAACTCCTACAATGAGCAGTTCTTC. Protein product: CASSLTAGNSYNEQFF. V and J are TRBV7-2 and TRBJ2-1; possible D gene TRBD1, 5 bases. In germline, CDR1 is SGHTA, CDR2 FQGNSA. There are 16 residues in the CDR3. The germline V and J ends were trimmed by 3 bases and 0 bases, with 12 bases remaining between them.

This clone has just a few counts. V and J are TRBV5-1 and TRBJ1-6; TRBD1 matches at 10 bases. The V and J ends lost 5 bases and 14 bases, in that order; junction bases with no gene match: 10. Germline values: CDR1 SGHRS, CDR2 YFSETQ. The CDR3 length is 14 residues. CDR3 sequence reads: CASRPGQGQESLHF. The CDR3 nucleotides are TGCGCCAGCAGGCCGGGACAGGGGCAGGAATCCCTCCACTTT.

The rearrangement joins TRBV9 to TRBJ2-7; TRBD2 might be the D (5 bases). The CDR3 runs to 16 residues. V lost 0 bases to trimming and J lost 0 bases, with 13 bases between them. Germline values: CDR1 SGDLS, CDR2 YYNGEE. DNA for the CDR3: TGTGCCAGCAGCGTAGCCCCGACGGGGAGCTCCTACGAGCAGTACTTC. It specifies CASSVAPTGSSYEQYF.

The chain uses TRBV4-2 and TRBJ1-1, with 7 bases that match TRBD1. This CDR3 contains 14 residues. Germline loops: CDR1 LGHNA, CDR2 YNFKEQ. The V and J ends lost 0 bases and 3 bases, in that order; junction bases with no gene match: 1. The CDR3 DNA sequence: TGTGCCAGCAGCCAAGATCAGGGGGACACTGAAGCTTTCTTT. This sequence encodes CASSQDQGDTEAFF.

DNA for the CDR3: TGCGCCAGCAGCTTGGTGGCAGGGAGTAACGAGCAGTACTTC. Translated: CASSLVAGSNEQYF. V gene TRBV5-1 combines with J gene TRBJ2-7; D could derive from TRBD1 or TRBD2 (5 bases each). The germline V and J ends were trimmed by 0 bases and 5 bases, with 12 bases remaining between them. Germline-derived CDR1 and CDR2 are SGHRS and YFSETQ. CDR3 length: 14 residues.

The chain couples TRBV12-3 or TRBV12-4 to TRBJ2-2; the D is unclear. The CDR3 loop spans 12 amino acids. The ends were cut back, 3 bases at V and 9 bases at J, with 8 bases in the middle. CDR3 amino acids: CASSLGTRELFF. CDR3 DNA: TGTGCCAGCAGTTTGGGAACCCGGGAGCTGTTTTTT.

V usage is TRBV19 and J usage is TRBJ2-3; D is unresolved. Germline V gene sequence: CDR1 LNHDA, CDR2 SQIVND (reference sequence). V was pared by 6 bases and J by 2 bases, with 9 bases between. This CDR3 has 13 amino acids. CDR3 DNA: TGTGCCAGTAGCGACTTCCCCACAGATACGCAGTATTTT. It yields the protein CASSDFPTDTQYF.

The chain couples TRBV5-1 to TRBJ1-1; D possibly corresponds to TRBD1 (6 bases). The CDR3 extends over 15 amino acids. Germline CDR1 reads SGHRS; CDR2 reads YFSETQ. Deletions cut 1 base from V and 1 base from J, with 11 bases between. CDR3 protein: CASSLQEGGNTEAFF. Here the CDR3 DNA reads TGCGCCAGCAGCTTGCAGGAAGGGGGGAACACTGAAGCTTTCTTT.

The chain combines TRBV14 with TRBJ1-1; possibly TRBD1 for D (5 bases). Germline values: CDR1 SGHDN, CDR2 FVKESK. The ends were cut back, 2 bases at V and 0 bases at J, with 10 bases in the middle. This CDR3 contains 15 residues. The CDR3 region has the DNA TGTGCCAGCAGCCAAAATCTGGGGGTGAACACTGAAGCTTTCTTT. This translates into CASSQNLGVNTEAFF.

The V call is TRBV11-2, the J call TRBJ2-1; 7 bases are a match to TRBD1. The CDR3 consists of 15 residues. Trimming at V came to 3 bases and at J to 4 bases, leaving 6 bases not matched to a gene. Germline V gene sequence: CDR1 SGHAT, CDR2 FQNNGV. The CDR3 is CASSFSPTGYNEQFF. CDR3 nucleotides: TGTGCCAGCAGCTTCTCTCCGACAGGGTACAATGAGCAGTTCTTC.

This clone was counted a single time. The chain combines TRBV4-2 with TRBJ1-2, with D hard to call. The germline V gene encodes CDR1 LGHNA and CDR2 YNFKEQ. V was clipped by 9 bases and J by 1 base, with 12 bases between them. This CDR3 comprises 13 residues. The CDR3 loop is CASSPGINYGYTF. CDR3 nucleotide sequence: TGTGCCAGTAGTCCTGGGATTAACTATGGCTACACCTTC.

V and J are TRBV19 and TRBJ1-2, with TRBD1 as a possible D gene (5 bases). V was cut by 6 bases and J by 3 bases, with 20 bases left in between. Germline assignment: CDR1 LNHDA and CDR2 SQIVND (reference sequence). The CDR3 extends over 16 amino acids. CDR3: CASSPNPAGKDYGYTF. Here the CDR3 DNA reads TGTGCCAGTAGCCCGAACCCCGCAGGGAAGGACTATGGCTACACCTTC.

This sequence joins TRBV6-2 or TRBV6-3 and TRBJ2-5; the match to TRBD2 covers 14 bases. From germline, CDR1 is MNHEY and CDR2 SVGEGT. CDR3 length: 16 amino acids. V dropped 2 bases and J dropped 2; count of bases not matched to a gene: 1. CDR3 region: CASSYGLAGGQETQYF. DNA of the CDR3: TGTGCCAGCAGTTACGGACTAGCGGGGGGTCAAGAGACCCAGTACTTC.

The chain uses TRBV29-1 and TRBJ1-4; D possibly corresponds to TRBD1 (5 bases). The V and J ends lost 5 bases and 6 bases respectively, with 10 bases between them. The CDR3 covers 12 residues. Germline lookup yields CDR1 SQVTM and CDR2 ANQGSEA. The CDR3 sequence is CSVHGGDEKLFF. The CDR3 DNA follows: TGCAGCGTTCATGGAGGGGATGAAAAACTGTTTTTT.

This chain links TRBV10-3 with TRBJ2-7; D is perhaps TRBD1 or TRBD2 (6 bases each). The germline V gene encodes CDR1 ENHRY and CDR2 SYGVKD. This CDR3 contains 17 residues. V gave up 10 bases and J gave up 0 bases, with 25 bases separating them. CDR3 nucleotide sequence: TGTGCCAGCAAGGAGGGTAACAGGGACGGGTTCTCCTACGAGCAGTACTTC. Its protein is CASKEGNRDGFSYEQYF.

The gene calls are TRBV15 and TRBJ1-4; the D is unclear. This CDR3 has 12 amino acids. V was cut by 0 bases and J by 8 bases, with 4 bases left in between. Germline loops: CDR1 LNHNV, CDR2 YYDKDF (reference sequence). CDR3 sequence: CATSRDTEKLFF. In DNA form, the CDR3 reads TGTGCCACCAGCAGAGATACCGAAAAACTGTTTTTT.

The chain couples TRBV3-1 (or the pseudogene TRBV3-2) to TRBJ2-3; no firm D call. This CDR3 spans 12 amino acids. V lost 1 base, J lost 4 bases, and 3 bases lay in between. Germline lookup yields CDR1 LGHDT and CDR2 YNNKEL (reference sequence). CDR3 protein: CASSQGPDTQYF. The CDR3 DNA sequence: TGTGCCAGCAGCCAAGGGCCAGATACGCAGTATTTT.

The V call is TRBV9, the J call TRBJ2-3; possibly TRBD2 for D (6 bases). Trimming left V 2 bases short and J 1 base short, with 11 bases between. Germline CDR1 SGDLS, CDR2 YYNGEE. The length of the CDR3 is 15 residues. CDR3 DNA sequence: TGTGCCAGCAGCGTTGATAGCGGTCGCACAGATACGCAGTATTTT. Amino acids: CASSVDSGRTDTQYF.

This rearrangement joins TRBV5-6 to TRBJ2-3; D unresolved. The length of the CDR3 is 14 residues. Germline assignment: CDR1 SGHDT and CDR2 YYEEEE. Trimming removed 0 bases from V and 6 bases from J, with 11 bases in between. The CDR3 nucleotides are TGTGCCAGCAGCTTGGTAAGCATGGTGGATACGCAGTATTTT. As protein: CASSLVSMVDTQYF.

This clone was seen more than once but under ten times. The chain combines TRBV4-1 with TRBJ2-2, with 8 bases identical to TRBD1. CDR3 length: 17 amino acids. With V trimmed by 4 bases and J by 2 bases, 9 bases remained unmatched. CDR1 is MGHRA, CDR2 YSYEKL, per germline. The CDR3 is CASSPAGTGENTGELFF. CDR3 coding DNA: TGCGCCAGCAGCCCCGCCGGGACAGGAGAAAACACCGGGGAGCTGTTTTTT.

The V gene is TRBV2, the J gene TRBJ1-2; unclear D gene. CDR3 length: 16 residues. Deletions cut 0 bases from V and 4 bases from J, with 15 bases between. Per the germline V gene, CDR1 is SNHLY and CDR2 is FYNNEI. The CDR3 sequence is CASSEAVTVPLYGYTF. CDR3 sequence (DNA): TGTGCCAGCAGTGAAGCGGTGACCGTACCGCTCTATGGCTACACCTTC.

The rearrangement links TRBV7-3 to TRBJ2-3; 7 bases match TRBD1. This CDR3 is built from 15 residues. Trimming removed 5 bases from V and 2 bases from J; junction bases left unmatched: 7. Looked up from germline, CDR1 is SGHTA and CDR2 is FQGTGA. In nucleotides, the CDR3 is TGTGCCAGCAGCCTGGACAGGCGTGACACAGATACGCAGTATTTT. Translated, it gives CASSLDRRDTDTQYF.

V gene TRBV9 combines with J gene TRBJ2-1; no reliable D call. Germline CDR1 reads SGDLS; CDR2 reads YYNGEE. The CDR3 has 14 amino acids. Between the trimmed V and J ends, which lost 0 bases and 8 bases, there was a span of 12 bases. This chain's CDR3 is CASSVGVSSDEQFF. The CDR3 nucleotides read TGTGCCAGCAGCGTAGGGGTCAGTTCCGATGAGCAGTTCTTC.

The genes are TRBV18 and TRBJ2-2; unclear D gene. CDR1 KGHSH and CDR2 LQKENI come from the germline V gene. The CDR3 contains 13 residues. Trimming pared 5 bases from V and 2 bases from J, leaving 6 bases between. The CDR3 protein is CASSVGNTGELFF. CDR3 nucleotide sequence: TGTGCCAGCTCAGTAGGTAACACCGGGGAGCTGTTTTTT.

This clone has a single count. V and J are TRBV5-1 and TRBJ2-1, with 7 positions matching TRBD2. Trimming cost V 4 bases and J 8 bases; bases outside gene matches: 15. Germline V lookup: CDR1 SGHRS, CDR2 YFSETQ. The CDR3 length is 16 residues. The CDR3 DNA follows: TGCGCCAGCAGCCCTCAATCGGCAGGGAGGGTCGATGAGCAGTTCTTC. Residues: CASSPQSAGRVDEQFF.

The chain employs TRBV3-1 (or the pseudogene TRBV3-2) and TRBJ2-1; D uncertain. V was trimmed by 0 bases and J by 4 bases, leaving 13 bases between them. The CDR3 runs 16 residues. Looked up from germline, CDR1 is LGHDT and CDR2 is YNNKEL (reference sequence). Here the CDR3 DNA reads TGTGCCAGCAGCCAAGATCTTGTGGGTGGTTACAATGAGCAGTTCTTC. As protein: CASSQDLVGGYNEQFF.

V and J are TRBV7-3 and TRBJ1-2; tentatively, D is TRBD1 (5 bases). Germline V lookup: CDR1 SGHTA, CDR2 FQGTGA. V was trimmed by 5 bases and J by 8 bases, leaving 12 bases between them. The CDR3 covers 12 residues. The CDR3 sequence is CASSIDSGGYTF. In DNA form, the CDR3 reads TGTGCCAGCAGCATCGACAGCGGGGGCTACACCTTC. The whole variable domain, filled in from reference TRBV7-3 and TRBJ1-2, reads GAGVSQTPSNKVTEKGKYVELRCDPISGHTALYWYRQSLGQGPEFLIYFQGTGAADDSGLPNDRFFAVRPEGSVSTLKIQRTERGDSAVYLCASSIDSGGYTFGSGTRLTVV.

This chain connects TRBV27 to TRBJ2-5, with a weak D call TRBD2 (6 bases). The CDR3 is 11 amino acids. V lost 3 bases and J lost 7, with 6 bases in between. Germline V gene sequence: CDR1 MNHEY, CDR2 SMNVEV (reference sequence). CDR3 amino acids: CASSLGGTQYF. DNA for the CDR3: TGTGCCAGCAGTTTGGGGGGGACCCAGTACTTC.

This chain joins TRBV28 and TRBJ2-1, with 9 bases identical to TRBD1. With 5 bases clipped from V and 4 bases from J, the junction kept 9 bases outside the gene matches. The CDR3 extends over 16 amino acids. The V gene's germline CDR1 is MDHEN and CDR2 SYDVKM. The CDR3 DNA reads TGTGCCAGCAGTCTCGCCGGAGGACAGGGGTACAATGAGCAGTTCTTC. The encoded protein is CASSLAGGQGYNEQFF. Combining the CDR3 with reference TRBV28 and TRBJ2-1 gives the whole variable domain DVKVTQSSRYLVKRTGEKVFLECVQDMDHENMFWYRQDPGLGLRLIYFSYDVKMKEKGDIPEGYSVSREKKERFSLILESASTNQTSMYLCASSLAGGQGYNEQFFGPGTRLTVL.